One and the same sample provided the 23 T cell receptor beta chains below, sequenced in a study of patients and donors after allogeneic stem cell transplantation. TCRdb recomputed calls from the RT-PCR reads with MiXCR, one row per CDR3 protein. The table has about 210,000 distinct CDR3 sequences, 35% to 45% seen once. The sequencing input was blood, either unsorted or a sorted T cell fraction (not recorded which). These TCRs come from a human donor who was either an allogeneic HSCT recipient or a stem cell or donor lymphocyte infusion donor (not recorded which). It is not recorded whose cells these are; they may come from a transplant donor.

This clonotype was observed a few times. The chain carries TRBV5-1 and TRBJ1-1; 9 positions agree with TRBD1. Trimming took 5 bases from V and 5 from J; bases not matched to a gene: 7. This CDR3 comprises 14 residues. The germline V gene encodes CDR1 SGHRS and CDR2 YFSETQ. The CDR3 region is CASRKGQGWTEAFF. As DNA, the CDR3 is TGCGCCAGCAGAAAAGGACAGGGGTGGACTGAAGCTTTCTTT.

This chain links TRBV27 with TRBJ2-1; D is perhaps TRBD1 (5 bases). Trimming stripped 3 bases from V and 6 bases from J, with 12 bases between. Germline CDR1 MNHEY, CDR2 SMNVEV (reference sequence). The CDR3 runs to 14 residues. CDR3 DNA sequence: TGTGCCAGCAGTTTCCTTCCAGGGCGCAATGAGCAGTTCTTC. It codes for CASSFLPGRNEQFF.

Of note for this clonotype: A much more abundant neighbour one base away suggests this may be a read error. The CDR3 nucleotides read TGCGCCAGCAGCTTGGCCCACAGCACAGATACGCCGTATTTT. Encoded protein: CASSLAHSTDTPYF. The chain combines TRBV5-1 with TRBJ2-3; no definite D call. CDR1 is SGHRS and CDR2 is YFSETQ in the germline V gene. The CDR3 contains 14 residues. Full variable domain (outside the CDR3, taken from reference TRBV5-1 and TRBJ2-3): KAGVTQTPRYLIKTRGQQVTLSCSPISGHRSVSWYQQTPGQGLQFLFEYFSETQRNKGNFPGRFSGRQFSNSRSEMNVSTLELGDSALYLCASSLAHSTDTPYFGPGTRLTVL.

This sequence joins TRBV5-1 and TRBJ1-1; TRBD1 matches at 8 bases. CDR1 SGHRS and CDR2 YFSETQ come from the germline V gene. Trimming at V came to 1 base and at J to 0 bases, leaving 5 bases not matched to a gene. The CDR3 runs 16 residues. The CDR3 reads CASSLSGGSMNTEAFF. CDR3 nucleotides: TGCGCCAGCAGCTTGTCAGGGGGCTCCATGAACACTGAAGCTTTCTTT.

The count of this clonotype is one. The chain has TRBV4-1 and TRBJ1-5; D gene uncertain. Germline assignment: CDR1 MGHRA and CDR2 YSYEKL. V lost 4 bases and J 0 bases, leaving 16 bases between the germline ends. The CDR3 spans 17 residues. The CDR3 here is CASSPARARSSNQPQHF. In DNA, the CDR3 is TGCGCCAGCAGCCCCGCCCGAGCACGATCTAGCAATCAGCCCCAGCATTTT.

This chain links TRBV20-1 with TRBJ2-7, with D possibly being TRBD1 (5 bases). This CDR3 spans 12 amino acids. Germline values: CDR1 DFQATT, CDR2 SNEGSKA (reference sequence). V lost 3 bases and J 2 bases, leaving 8 bases between the germline ends. CDR3 in amino acids: CSARTETYEQYF. The CDR3 DNA follows: TGCAGTGCTAGGACAGAAACCTACGAGCAGTACTTC.

The rearrangement joins TRBV28 to TRBJ2-7; perhaps TRBD1 as D (6 bases). The germline V gene encodes CDR1 MDHEN and CDR2 SYDVKM. V lost 6 bases to trimming and J lost 3 bases, with 15 bases between them. CDR3 length equals 14 residues. CDR3 nucleotide sequence: TGTGCCAGCAGGCCTCCGGGACACCTCTACGAGCAGTACTTC. Translated, it gives CASRPPGHLYEQYF.

This clonotype was observed many times. This sequence joins TRBV25-1 and TRBJ2-3; 8 bases map to TRBD2. The CDR3 is 14 residues long. Per germline, CDR1 MGHDK and CDR2 SYGVNS. Trimming at V came to 6 bases and at J to 3 bases, leaving 5 bases not matched to a gene. CDR3 nucleotide sequence: TGTGCCAGCAGCCCGGGGGGGGGTACAGATACGCAGTATTTT. Its protein product is CASSPGGGTDTQYF.

In this sample, this clonotype turned up a few times. The rearrangement uses TRBV11-2 and TRBJ1-2; D remains unclear. The length of the CDR3 is 14 residues. V dropped 0 bases and J dropped 8 bases, with 13 bases sitting between them. Germline lookup yields CDR1 SGHAT and CDR2 FQNNGV. CDR3 sequence: CASSLDVTARGYTF. CDR3 bases: TGTGCCAGCAGCTTAGATGTCACAGCAAGAGGCTACACCTTC.

This clonotype was recorded a few times. The chain uses TRBV6-2 or TRBV6-3 and TRBJ2-1, with a possible D match to TRBD2 (5 bases). The CDR3 is 10 residues long. CDR1 and CDR2 (germline): MNHEY, SVGEGT. V lost 4 bases and J lost 10, with 5 bases in between. CDR3 loop: CASSSGEQFF. DNA of the CDR3: TGTGCCAGCAGTTCGGGGGAGCAGTTCTTC.

This clonotype was counted a few times. V gene TRBV27 combines with J gene TRBJ1-6, with 8 bases aligning to TRBD1. CDR3 length: 16 residues. Unmatched junction bases numbered 5, after V lost 0 bases and J lost 7 bases. Germline V CDR1 and CDR2: MNHEY, SMNVEV (reference sequence). The CDR3 DNA sequence: TGTGCCAGCAGTTTATCGACAGGGGAGGAAAATTCACCCCTCCACTTT. The encoded protein is CASSLSTGEENSPLHF.

This clonotype was counted a few times. The V gene is TRBV12-3 or TRBV12-4, the J gene TRBJ1-5; perhaps TRBD1 as D (6 bases). This CDR3 spans 14 amino acids. Trimming left V 4 bases short and J 4 bases short, with 11 bases between. Written as DNA, the CDR3 is TGTGCCAGCAGTTCCGGACAGATTAATCAGCCCCAGCATTTT. Translating gives CASSSGQINQPQHF.

The chain recombines TRBV9 with TRBJ1-2; the D is unclear. Germline CDR1 is SGDLS and CDR2 is YYNGEE. Trimming took 3 bases from V and 4 from J, leaving 16 bases between them. The CDR3 covers 15 residues. CDR3 protein: CASSARTPKGYGYTF. The DNA of the CDR3 is TGTGCCAGCAGCGCCCGGACCCCGAAGGGCTATGGCTACACCTTC.

This CDR3 is CASSPYRENSHEQYF. CDR3 bases: TGTGCCAGCAGTCCATACAGGGAAAATTCCCACGAGCAGTACTTC. The chain recombines TRBV28 with TRBJ2-7; TRBD1 might be the D (6 bases). There are 15 residues in the CDR3. CDR1 and CDR2 from the germline V gene are MDHEN and SYDVKM. The V end lost 5 bases, the J end lost 5 bases, and 19 bases lay between the germline ends.

This clonotype was counted ten times or more. The V gene is TRBV20-1, the J gene TRBJ1-2; TRBD1 matches 8 bases. The CDR3 totals 11 residues. The germline CDR1 and CDR2 sequences are DFQATT and SNEGSKA (reference sequence). V lost 3 bases to trimming and J lost 7 bases; unmatched junction nucleotides: 1. CDR3 DNA: TGCAGTGCTAGGGACAGGGCTGGCTACACCTTC. Translated: CSARDRAGYTF.

The chain carries TRBV20-1 and TRBJ2-1; no clear D. Trimming cost V 6 bases and J 4 bases, with 7 bases left between them. Germline values: CDR1 DFQATT, CDR2 SNEGSKA (reference sequence). The CDR3 consists of 11 residues. The DNA for the CDR3 is TGCAGTGCCCAAGGGTACAATGAGCAGTTCTTC. Translated, it gives CSAQGYNEQFF.

The CDR3 nucleotides are TGTGCCAGTACTTTGGCGGGGGAGCTGTTTTTT. Amino acid sequence: CASTLAGELFF. V usage is TRBV25-1 and J usage is TRBJ2-2; D is unclear. Germline V lookup: CDR1 MGHDK, CDR2 SYGVNS. V was cut by 9 bases and J by 8 bases, with 10 bases left in between. This CDR3 contains 11 residues.

CDR3 region: CASSPWDRVSKLFF. CDR3 nucleotide sequence: TGTGCCAGCAGCCCCTGGGACAGGGTCTCAAAACTGTTTTTT. The gene calls are TRBV11-2 and TRBJ1-4, with 9 bases identical to TRBD1. The V segment lost 5 bases and the J segment 10 bases; nucleotides outside the gene matches: 8. The germline V gene has CDR1 SGHAT and CDR2 FQNNGV. The CDR3 is 14 residues long.

The chain carries TRBV20-1 and TRBJ2-7; the D gene is possibly TRBD1 (6 bases). CDR1 is DFQATT and CDR2 is SNEGSKA in the germline V gene (reference sequence). Trimming pared 6 bases from V and 2 bases from J, leaving 17 bases between. CDR3 length: 14 residues. This CDR3 reads CSATSGDTPYEQYF. CDR3 bases: TGCAGTGCAACCTCTGGGGACACCCCCTACGAGCAGTACTTC.

This clonotype has just a few counts. V usage is TRBV20-1 and J usage is TRBJ1-4; D may be TRBD1 (5 bases). Germline CDR1 is DFQATT and CDR2 is SNEGSKA (reference sequence). This CDR3 comprises 14 residues. Between the trimmed V and J ends, which lost 6 bases and 4 bases, there was a span of 15 bases. Here the CDR3 DNA reads TGCAGTGCCACGACGGGACCGATTAATGAAAAACTGTTTTTT. This codes for CSATTGPINEKLFF.

This sequence joins TRBV2 and TRBJ1-1; no definite D call. The CDR3 runs 11 residues. Per germline, CDR1 SNHLY and CDR2 FYNNEI. The V end was cut by 6 bases, the J end by 6 bases, with 8 bases between. This chain's CDR3 is CASRREAEAFF. The CDR3 bases are TGTGCCAGCAGGAGGGAGGCTGAAGCTTTCTTT.

There are a few counts of this clonotype. J is TRBJ1-5 and V is TRBV7-2; TRBD1 might be the D (5 bases). The ends were cut back, 5 bases at V and 5 bases at J, with 22 bases in the middle. Germline V gene sequence: CDR1 SGHTA, CDR2 FQGNSA. The CDR3 totals 17 residues. The CDR3 loop is CASSPRRMTENHQPQHF. In DNA form, the CDR3 reads TGTGCCAGCAGCCCCCGACGAATGACAGAAAATCATCAGCCCCAGCATTTT.

A few counts support this clonotype. The chain couples TRBV12-3 or TRBV12-4 to TRBJ2-2; 7 bases line up with TRBD1. Unmatched junction bases numbered 10, after V lost 6 bases and J lost 6 bases. The CDR3 length is 15 residues. The CDR3: CASSPRGSAPGELFF. The DNA for the CDR3 is TGTGCCAGCAGCCCCAGGGGGAGCGCGCCCGGGGAGCTGTTTTTT.